These T cell receptor beta chains were read from a single sample in a study of blood T cell repertoires in COVID-19. Profiled with immunoSEQ multiplex PCR; TCRdb holds only in-frame clones, not every one. The sample holds roughly 59,000 clones; roughly 81% are singletons and the top ten take 15% to 18%. Sequencing was performed on peripheral blood. The receptors shown here come from an elderly man with acute or convalescent COVID-19. CDR3s include the opening cysteine and the closing phenylalanine or tryptophan. Fields, in order: V gene, J gene, clone size, CDR3 protein. Not every row has a clone size; where given, it reads once, few, many or a size class.

TRBV6-5,TRBJ1-6,NA,CASSNRDSYNSPLHF
TRBV4-3,TRBJ2-3,NA,CASSQEAGRGDQLDPLYF
TRBV7-3,TRBJ2-3,NA,CASSLTLALTDTQYF
TRBV5-1,TRBJ2-1,NA,CASRLTGTPFEGEQFF
TRBV5-1,TRBJ2-2,few,CASSLALSYGTGELFF
TRBV15,TRBJ2-3,NA,CATSRETLDTDTQYF
TRBV9,TRBJ2-1,NA,CASSKRLAGYNEQFF
TRBV9,TRBJ2-5,few,CASSATGTSNKETQYF
TRBV7-2,TRBJ2-7,NA,CASSLEGATGQYF
TRBV2,TRBJ2-7,NA,CATSRGLASGSLYEQYF
TRBV24-1,TRBJ1-5,NA,CATSDSASQFSNQPQHF
TRBV19,TRBJ1-4,NA,CASSMGTVATNEKLFF
TRBV24-1,TRBJ1-5,NA,CATSSRDGSPQHF
TRBV6-2/TRBV6-3,TRBJ2-1,NA,CASSRATGVHEQFF
TRBV20-1,TRBJ1-2,NA,CSTGVSYTF
TRBV7-2,TRBJ2-7,few,CASSKTTAPGEQYF
TRBV10-3,TRBJ1-2,NA,CAIFLDSLYGYTF
TRBV27,TRBJ2-2,NA,CASSFSRLAGGQLFF
TRBV28,TRBJ1-2,NA,CASSLESRGLGTF
TRBV5-1,TRBJ2-3,NA,CASSVIGLGGDTQYF
TRBV10-3,TRBJ1-1,NA,CAISRQGQTTEAFF
TRBV28,TRBJ2-3,NA,CASSLSFWPFPKMDISDTQYF
TRBV12-2,TRBJ2-2,NA,CASRLAPASGGMNTGELFF
TRBV5-1,TRBJ2-3,NA,CASSLDLAGITDTQYF
TRBV7-9,TRBJ2-1,NA,CASSLGAGLAGVSNEQFF
TRBV10-3,TRBJ2-7,once,CAITSDRAYEQYF
TRBV5-1,TRBJ2-1,NA,CASSQLAGGSNEQFF
TRBV20-1,TRBJ1-5,NA,CSASLGQLNQPQHF
TRBV3-1/TRBV3-2,TRBJ2-7,NA,CASSQVPDTDYEQYF
TRBV29-1,TRBJ2-3,NA,CSVGSGTDTQYF
TRBV5-1,TRBJ2-3,NA,CASSRTSGYTDTQYF
TRBV29-1,TRBJ1-1,NA,CSVLTQGSTEAFF
TRBV20-1,TRBJ2-1,NA,CSARRGEQFF
TRBV7-2,TRBJ2-3,NA,CASSQSRFTDTQYF
TRBV5-5,TRBJ2-7,NA,CASSLDPGTNYEQYF